A selection of T cell receptor beta chains follows, all from one sample in a study of cytomegalovirus exposure and HLA in healthy donors. TCRdb's table, derived via immunoSEQ multiplex PCR, lists solely in-frame clones and lacks some. The table lists 120,000 or so clones, around three quarters of them singletons. The sample taken for sequencing was PBMCs. All receptors derive from a middle-aged man in good health and CMV-seronegative. Each CDR3 is given without its conserved first and last residue. Each record gives: V gene, J gene, clone size, D gene, CDR3 protein. A D gene is named only where the DNA matches it firmly. Clone size is given for some rows only: seen once, a few or many times, or a class if the clone is expanded.

>TRBV30|TRBJ1-6|-|-
AWSPRWSSYNSPLH
>TRBV14|TRBJ2-3|-|-
ASSQPVSHSDTQY
>TRBV2|TRBJ2-1|-|-
ASSEGTYNEQF
>TRBV7-9|TRBJ2-3|-|TRBD2
ASSRIIGTSGNMQY
>TRBV6-6|TRBJ1-2|-|-
ASSVGGEYGYT
>TRBV29-1|TRBJ1-1|-|-
SVGSTAEAF
>TRBV11-1|TRBJ2-1|once|TRBD2
ASSLLAGGPRSYNEQF
>TRBV19|TRBJ1-5|-|-
ATAPQGFVQPQH
>TRBV19|TRBJ1-5|-|-
ATEVNNQPQH
>TRBV9|TRBJ2-5|few|-
ASSVANGQSRETQY
>TRBV7-9|TRBJ1-4|-|-
ASSVRFAAREKLF
>TRBV5-4|TRBJ2-7|-|TRBD2
ASSSVGGDEQY
>TRBV6-5|TRBJ2-3|few|TRBD1
ASCAGTAADTQY
>TRBV29-1|TRBJ1-1|once|TRBD1
SGGGTGMGRGNTEAF